One sample yielded the 24 T cell receptor beta chains listed below, sequenced in a study of blood T cell repertoires in COVID-19. Sequenced by immunoSEQ multiplex PCR; TCRdb stores in-frame clones only, minus some. The sample has under 200,000 clones; over 80% are singletons. The sequencing sample was made of PBMCs or T cells enriched from blood (not recorded which). These receptors all stem from a woman in her sixties or seventies who had recovered from COVID-19.

This clone was observed many times. The gene calls are TRBV3-1 (or the pseudogene TRBV3-2) and TRBJ2-1; 9 positions match TRBD1. Germline V gene data show CDR1 as LGHDT and CDR2 as YNNKEL (reference sequence). CDR3 size: 16 residues. V was clipped by 1 base and J by 12 bases; unmatched bases: 13. The CDR3 reads CASSQVQPSGTGRQFF. CDR3 sequence (DNA): TGTGCCAGCAGCCAAGTTCAACCTTCCGGGACAGGGAGGCAGTTCTTC.

J is TRBJ2-1 and V is TRBV19; D is perhaps TRBD1 (6 bases). The germline gives CDR1 LNHDA, CDR2 SQIVND (reference sequence). The V and J ends lost 3 bases and 7 bases respectively, with 16 bases between them. The CDR3 consists of 15 residues. CDR3 sequence (DNA): TGTGCCAGTAGTATTGTAGGGGGAATATCGAATGAGCAGTTCTTC. Amino acid sequence: CASSIVGGISNEQFF.

The chain is built from TRBV19 and TRBJ1-5; D is uncertain. Germline assignment: CDR1 LNHDA and CDR2 SQIVND (reference sequence). V was pared by 8 bases and J by 3 bases, with 14 bases between. This CDR3 has 14 residues. The CDR3 DNA reads as TGTGCCAGTCGTGGACTGACCTCCAATCAGCCCCAGCATTTT. Protein product: CASRGLTSNQPQHF.

CDR3 sequence: CASGQGFGHTEAFF. For the CDR3, the DNA is TGCGCCAGTGGACAGGGTTTTGGTCACACTGAAGCTTTCTTT. The chain carries TRBV5-1 and TRBJ1-1, with 8 bases matching TRBD1. V lost 8 bases to trimming and J lost 3 bases; unmatched junction nucleotides: 9. This CDR3 contains 14 residues. Germline CDR1 and CDR2: SGHRS and YFSETQ.

The V gene is TRBV7-9, the J gene TRBJ2-3; 11 nucleotides match TRBD2. The CDR3 length is 18 residues. The junction had 13 bases not matched to a gene; V was cut back by 3 bases and J by 5 bases. The germline gives CDR1 SEHNR, CDR2 FQNEAQ (reference sequence). CDR3 DNA: TGTGCCAGCAGCTTGGGCCTTCGACTAGCGGGGAAACTAGATACGCAGTATTTT. Translated: CASSLGLRLAGKLDTQYF.

The chain links TRBV2 to TRBJ2-7; D is perhaps TRBD1 (5 bases). From germline, CDR1 is SNHLY and CDR2 FYNNEI. With 2 bases removed from V and 7 bases from J, the gap between germline ends came to 15 bases. The CDR3 runs to 14 residues. The CDR3 reads CASSEQGTPTEQYF. CDR3 sequence (DNA): TGTGCCAGCAGTGAACAGGGCACTCCTACGGAGCAGTACTTC.

With respect to this clone: No DNA is shown, since the ends of the CDR3 on it are uncertain; the CDR3 is the one TCRdb lists. The chain employs TRBV11-2 and TRBJ2-1; the table's TRBD1 call for D was not verified on the DNA. The CDR3 comprises 12 residues, both ends counted. Germline CDR1 reads SGHAT; CDR2 reads FQNNGV. The CDR3 is CASSLFGQGIFF.

This clone occurred a few times. The chain carries TRBV25-1 and TRBJ1-2; D might be TRBD1 (6 bases). Trimming took off 5 bases at V and 5 bases at J, with 18 bases between the two ends. CDR3 length: 15 residues. CDR1 is MGHDK, CDR2 SYGVNS, per germline. This chain's CDR3 is CASSNTGPGQYGYTF. The CDR3 DNA follows: TGTGCCAGCAGTAATACCGGCCCGGGACAATATGGCTACACCTTC.

The chain recombines TRBV2 with TRBJ2-5; TRBD2 aligns across 10 bases. This CDR3 comprises 14 residues. After removal of 10 bases from V and 5 bases from J, the junction contained 10 bases not matched to a gene. CDR1 and CDR2 (germline): SNHLY, FYNNEI. The CDR3 nucleotides are TGTGCCAACCAACTAGCGGGGAACTCTGAGACCCAGTACTTC. It is translated as CANQLAGNSETQYF.

The chain has TRBV30 and TRBJ2-2; possibly TRBD1 for D (5 bases). V lost 3 bases, J lost 5 bases, and 13 bases lay in between. CDR1 and CDR2 from the germline V gene are GTSNPN and SVGIG (reference sequence). The CDR3 is made up of 14 amino acids. Here the CDR3 reads CAWRTVAGTGELFF. The CDR3 DNA follows: TGTGCCTGGAGGACCGTGGCAGGGACCGGGGAGCTGTTTTTT. Supplemented by reference TRBV30 and TRBJ2-2, the full variable domain reads SQTIHQWPATLVQPVGSPLSLECTVEGTSNPNLYWYRQAAGRGLQLLFYSVGIGQISSEVPQNLSASRPQDRQFILSSKKLLLSDSGFYLCAWRTVAGTGELFFGEGSRLTVL.

The chain couples TRBV24-1 to TRBJ2-2; D is possibly TRBD2 (6 bases). Germline-derived CDR1 and CDR2 are KGHDR and SFDVKD. The length of the CDR3 is 16 residues. The germline V and J ends were trimmed by 1 base and 4 bases, with 12 bases remaining between them. In DNA, the CDR3 is TGTGCCACCAGTGATTTCGGGGGAGAGTTCACCGGGGAGCTGTTTTTT. Its translation is CATSDFGGEFTGELFF.

As for this clone: The identical CDR3 is also encoded by other nucleotide sequences in the sample. This chain joins TRBV5-1 and TRBJ2-5; 7 bases are a match to TRBD1. The V gene end was trimmed by 4 bases and the J gene end by 3 bases; junction bases not matched to a gene: 6. CDR1 is SGHRS and CDR2 is YFSETQ in the germline V gene. The CDR3 totals 14 residues. The CDR3 loop is CASSPRQGEETQYF. DNA of the CDR3: TGCGCCAGCAGCCCCCGACAGGGTGAAGAGACCCAGTACTTC.

V gene TRBV12-3 or TRBV12-4 combines with J gene TRBJ1-2; 7 positions agree with TRBD1. V lost 6 bases and J lost 14; bases outside the gene matches: 12. The CDR3 totals 12 residues. CDR3 DNA sequence: TGTGCCAGCAGCCGGGACAGCGGTCTCGAGACCTTC. This codes for CASSRDSGLETF.

The gene calls are TRBV5-1 and TRBJ2-3; 9 bases map to TRBD1. This CDR3 comprises 14 residues. V lost 4 bases, J lost 1 base, and 1 base stayed unmatched. The germline V gene has CDR1 SGHRS and CDR2 YFSETQ. This CDR3 reads CASSGDRGTDTQYF. DNA for the CDR3: TGCGCCAGCAGCGGGGACAGGGGCACAGATACGCAGTATTTT.

The chain employs TRBV5-1 and TRBJ1-5; D is possibly TRBD1 (5 bases). Trimming stripped 2 bases from V and 5 bases from J, with 8 bases between. Germline V CDR1 and CDR2: SGHRS, YFSETQ. The CDR3 is made up of 13 amino acids. The CDR3 DNA follows: TGCGCCAGCAGCTTTTCGGGGGATCAGCCCCAGCATTTT. Translated, it gives CASSFSGDQPQHF.

This chain connects TRBV6-6 to TRBJ2-7; no reliable D call. V was pared by 5 bases and J by 2 bases, with 7 bases between. CDR3 length: 12 amino acids. Germline assignment: CDR1 MNHNY and CDR2 SVGAGI (reference sequence). In DNA form, the CDR3 reads TGTGCCAGCAGTACAGACACCTACGAGCAGTACTTC. Encoded protein: CASSTDTYEQYF.

This rearrangement joins TRBV19 to TRBJ2-2; tentatively, D is TRBD2 (7 bases). The CDR3 covers 17 residues. Deletions cut 6 bases from V and 4 bases from J, with 21 bases between. Germline values: CDR1 LNHDA, CDR2 SQIVND (reference sequence). CDR3 DNA sequence: TGTGCCAGTAGCGACGTAGGGCGGGGGCGAATCACCGGGGAGCTGTTTTTT. Protein: CASSDVGRGRITGELFF.

This clone was observed a few times. The chain recombines TRBV12-5 with TRBJ1-5, with TRBD1 as a possible D gene (5 bases). Trimming stripped 3 bases from V and 7 bases from J, with 16 bases between. The CDR3 loop spans 15 amino acids. CDR1 is LGHNT and CDR2 is FRNRAP in the germline V gene. Here the CDR3 DNA reads TGTGCTAGTGGTTTCGGGCAGGGCCTCTACCAGCCCCAGCATTTT. Its protein product is CASGFGQGLYQPQHF.

This chain connects TRBV27 to TRBJ1-6, with unresolved D. Trimming shortened V by 6 bases and J by 7 bases, and 16 bases separated the two germline ends. Germline loops: CDR1 MNHEY, CDR2 SMNVEV (reference sequence). The CDR3 totals 15 residues. CDR3 sequence reads: CASSFSEGRNSPLHF. The CDR3 bases are TGTGCCAGCAGCTTCTCTGAGGGAAGGAATTCACCCCTCCACTTT.

This chain uses TRBV7-9 with TRBJ1-4; D is perhaps TRBD1 (6 bases). CDR3 length: 19 residues. CDR1 is SEHNR and CDR2 is FQNEAQ in the germline V gene (reference sequence). V lost 6 bases and J 4 bases, leaving 27 bases between the germline ends. CDR3 coding DNA: TGTGCCAGCAGACCGAATCTGTTCTTCGGGGGGCAGGGTAATGAAAAACTGTTTTTT. Protein sequence: CASRPNLFFGGQGNEKLFF. The variable domain in full, completed from reference TRBV7-9 and TRBJ1-4, reads DTGVSQNPRHKITKRGQNVTFRCDPISEHNRLYWYRQTLGQGPEFLTYFQNEAQLEKSRLLSDRFSAERPKGSFSTLEIQRTEQGDSAMYLCASRPNLFFGGQGNEKLFFGSGTQLSVL.

The chain recombines TRBV12-3 or TRBV12-4 with TRBJ1-2; 8 nucleotides line up with TRBD1. The ends lost 4 bases at V and 5 bases at J; junction bases unmatched: 3. This CDR3 comprises 13 residues. CDR3 in DNA: TGTGCCAGCAGTTCGGGACAGGCTTATGGCTACACCTTC. Amino acids: CASSSGQAYGYTF.

The chain employs TRBV24-1 and TRBJ2-2, with D uncertain. V gave up 2 bases and J gave up 6 bases, with 6 bases separating them. Per the germline V gene, CDR1 is KGHDR and CDR2 is SFDVKD. The CDR3 extends over 13 amino acids. In DNA form, the CDR3 reads TGTGCCACCAGTGATTCGAGCGCCGGGGAGCTGTTTTTT. Translated, it gives CATSDSSAGELFF.

V gene TRBV4-1 combines with J gene TRBJ2-4; unclear D gene. V was trimmed by 1 base and J by 8 bases, leaving 15 bases between them. The germline V gene encodes CDR1 MGHRA and CDR2 YSYEKL. CDR3 length: 15 amino acids. The CDR3 DNA follows: TGCGCCAGCAGCCAAGGGAGAGGAGAGGCAGACATTCAGTACTTC. Amino acids: CASSQGRGEADIQYF.

J is TRBJ2-2 and V is TRBV30, with D perhaps matching TRBD2 (5 bases). The CDR3 spans 13 residues. The germline V and J ends were trimmed by 4 bases and 13 bases, with 19 bases remaining between them. The germline V gene encodes CDR1 GTSNPN and CDR2 SVGIG (reference sequence). The CDR3 reads CAWTPQAPSGLFF. CDR3 sequence (DNA): TGTGCCTGGACCCCCCAGGCCCCGAGCGGGCTGTTTTTT.